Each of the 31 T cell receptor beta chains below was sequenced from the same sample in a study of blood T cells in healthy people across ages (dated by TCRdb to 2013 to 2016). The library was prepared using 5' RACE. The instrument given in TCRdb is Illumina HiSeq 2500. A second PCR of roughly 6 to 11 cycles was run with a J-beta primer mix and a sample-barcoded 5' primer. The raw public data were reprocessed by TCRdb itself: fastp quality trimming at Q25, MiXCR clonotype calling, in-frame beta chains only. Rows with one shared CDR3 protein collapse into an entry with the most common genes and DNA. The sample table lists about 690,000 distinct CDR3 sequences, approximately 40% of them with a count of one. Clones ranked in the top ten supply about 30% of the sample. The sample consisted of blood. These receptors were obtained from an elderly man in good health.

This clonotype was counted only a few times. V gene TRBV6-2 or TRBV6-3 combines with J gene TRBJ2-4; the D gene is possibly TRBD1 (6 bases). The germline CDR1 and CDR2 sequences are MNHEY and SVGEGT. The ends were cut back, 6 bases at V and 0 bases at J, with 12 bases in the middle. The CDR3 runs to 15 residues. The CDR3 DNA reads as TGTGCCAGCAGGGACAGAATGGAAGCCAAAAACATTCAGTACTTC. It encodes CASRDRMEAKNIQYF.

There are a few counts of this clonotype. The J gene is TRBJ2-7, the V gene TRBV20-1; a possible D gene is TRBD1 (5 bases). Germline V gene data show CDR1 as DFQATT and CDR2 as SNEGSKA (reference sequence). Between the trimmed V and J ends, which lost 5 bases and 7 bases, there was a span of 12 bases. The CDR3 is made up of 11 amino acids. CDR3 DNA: TGCAGTGCTTCCCAGGGTCGGGAGCAGTACTTC. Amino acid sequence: CSASQGREQYF.

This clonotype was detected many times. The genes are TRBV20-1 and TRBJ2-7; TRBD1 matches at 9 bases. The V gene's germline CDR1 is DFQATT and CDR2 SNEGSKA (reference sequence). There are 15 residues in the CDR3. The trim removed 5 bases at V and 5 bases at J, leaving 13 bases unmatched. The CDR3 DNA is TGCAGTGCTGATACGTTCCGGGACAGGGATAACGAGCAGTACTTC. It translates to CSADTFRDRDNEQYF.

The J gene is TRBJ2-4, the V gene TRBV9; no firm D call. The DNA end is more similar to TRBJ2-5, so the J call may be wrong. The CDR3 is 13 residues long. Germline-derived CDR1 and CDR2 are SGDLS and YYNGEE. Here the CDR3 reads CASSVAVGETQYF. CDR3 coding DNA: TGTGCCAGCAGCGTAGCAGTAGGAGAGACCCAGTACTTC.

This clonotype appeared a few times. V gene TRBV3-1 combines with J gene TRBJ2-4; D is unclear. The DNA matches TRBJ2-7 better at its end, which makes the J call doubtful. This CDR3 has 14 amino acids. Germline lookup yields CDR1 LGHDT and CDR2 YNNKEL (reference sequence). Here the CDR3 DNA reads TGTGCCAGCAGCCAAGCGGTGGGTTCTTACGAGCAGTACTTC. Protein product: CASSQAVGSYEQYF.

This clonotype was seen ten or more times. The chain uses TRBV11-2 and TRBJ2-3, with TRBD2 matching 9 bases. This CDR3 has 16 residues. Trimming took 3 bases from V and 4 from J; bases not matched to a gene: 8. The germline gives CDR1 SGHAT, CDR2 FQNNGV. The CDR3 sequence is CASSLLREGRADTQYF. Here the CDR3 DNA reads TGTGCCAGCAGCTTGCTGCGGGAGGGTAGAGCAGATACGCAGTATTTT.

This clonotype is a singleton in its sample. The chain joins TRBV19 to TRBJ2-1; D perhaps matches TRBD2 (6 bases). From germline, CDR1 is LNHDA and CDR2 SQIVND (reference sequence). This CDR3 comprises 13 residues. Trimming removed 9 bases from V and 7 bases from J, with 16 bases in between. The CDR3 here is CASTSRAQNEQFF. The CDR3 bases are TGTGCCAGCACTAGCAGGGCCCAGAATGAGCAGTTCTTC.

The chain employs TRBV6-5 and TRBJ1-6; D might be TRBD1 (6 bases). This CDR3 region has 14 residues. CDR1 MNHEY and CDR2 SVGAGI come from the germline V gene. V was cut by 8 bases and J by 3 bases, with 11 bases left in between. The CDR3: CASGRDNYNSPLHF. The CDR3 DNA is TGTGCCAGCGGCCGGGACAACTATAATTCACCCCTCCACTTT.

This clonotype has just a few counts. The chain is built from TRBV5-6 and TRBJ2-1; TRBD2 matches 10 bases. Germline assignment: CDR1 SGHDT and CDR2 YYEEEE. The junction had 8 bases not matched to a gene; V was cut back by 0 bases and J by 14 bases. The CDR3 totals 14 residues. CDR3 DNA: TGTGCCAGCAGCTTGGGGACTAGCGGCCGGGGGAAGTTCTTC. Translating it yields CASSLGTSGRGKFF.

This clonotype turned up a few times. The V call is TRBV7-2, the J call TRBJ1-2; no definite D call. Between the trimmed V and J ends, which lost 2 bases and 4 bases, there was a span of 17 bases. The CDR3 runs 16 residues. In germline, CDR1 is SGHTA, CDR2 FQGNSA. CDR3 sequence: CASSLSLRRDGYGYTF. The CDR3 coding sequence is TGTGCCAGCAGCTTAAGTTTACGGAGAGACGGCTATGGCTACACCTTC.

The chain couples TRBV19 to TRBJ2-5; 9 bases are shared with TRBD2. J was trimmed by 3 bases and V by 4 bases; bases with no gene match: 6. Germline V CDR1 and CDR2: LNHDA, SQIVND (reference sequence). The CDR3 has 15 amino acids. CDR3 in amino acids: CASSTPGLAEETQYF. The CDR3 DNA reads TGTGCCAGTAGTACCCCGGGACTAGCTGAAGAGACCCAGTACTTC.

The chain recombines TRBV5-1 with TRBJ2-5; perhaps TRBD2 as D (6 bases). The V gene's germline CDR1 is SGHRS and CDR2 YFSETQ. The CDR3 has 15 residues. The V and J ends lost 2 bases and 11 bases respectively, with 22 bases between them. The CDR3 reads CASSFVSGAPGEQYF. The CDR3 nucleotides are TGCGCCAGCAGCTTCGTTTCCGGGGCCCCGGGGGAGCAGTACTTC. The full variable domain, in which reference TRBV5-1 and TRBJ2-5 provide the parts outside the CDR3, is KAGVTQTPRYLIKTRGQQVTLSCSPISGHRSVSWYQQTPGQGLQFLFEYFSETQRNKGNFPGRFSGRQFSNSRSEMNVSTLELGDSALYLCASSFVSGAPGEQYFGPGTRLLVL.

The CDR3 region has the DNA TGTGCCAGCAGTTTACCAGGACAGGGGGTTGAGACCCAGTACTTC. Protein product: CASSLPGQGVETQYF. The genes are TRBV27 and TRBJ2-5; 10 bases line up with TRBD1. The germline V gene encodes CDR1 MNHEY and CDR2 SMNVEV (reference sequence). The CDR3 runs to 15 residues. V dropped 2 bases and J dropped 5; count of bases not matched to a gene: 5.

CDR3 amino acids: CASSHGLAGGQDTQYF. CDR3 DNA: TGTGCCAGCAGCCACGGACTAGCGGGGGGGCAAGATACGCAGTATTTT. The chain employs TRBV3-1 and TRBJ2-3; 15 bases fit TRBD2. This CDR3 region has 16 residues. Unmatched junction bases numbered 3, after V lost 3 bases and J lost 5 bases. Germline V gives CDR1 LGHDT, CDR2 YNNKEL (reference sequence).

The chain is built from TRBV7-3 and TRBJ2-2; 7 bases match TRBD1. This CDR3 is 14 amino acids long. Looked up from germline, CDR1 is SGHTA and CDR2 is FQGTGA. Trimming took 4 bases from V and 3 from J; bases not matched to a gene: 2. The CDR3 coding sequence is TGTGCCAGCAGCTACGGGACAGACACCGGGGAGCTGTTTTTT. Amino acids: CASSYGTDTGELFF. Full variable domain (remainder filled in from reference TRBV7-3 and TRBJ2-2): GAGVSQTPSNKVTEKGKYVELRCDPISGHTALYWYRQSLGQGPEFLIYFQGTGAADDSGLPNDRFFAVRPEGSVSTLKIQRTERGDSAVYLCASSYGTDTGELFFGEGSRLTVL.

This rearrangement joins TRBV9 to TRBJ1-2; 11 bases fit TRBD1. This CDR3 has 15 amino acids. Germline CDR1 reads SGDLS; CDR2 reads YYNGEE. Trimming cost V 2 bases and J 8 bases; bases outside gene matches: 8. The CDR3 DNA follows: TGTGCCAGCAGCGTCACCGGACAGGGGGCCGGCGGCTACACCTTC. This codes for CASSVTGQGAGGYTF.

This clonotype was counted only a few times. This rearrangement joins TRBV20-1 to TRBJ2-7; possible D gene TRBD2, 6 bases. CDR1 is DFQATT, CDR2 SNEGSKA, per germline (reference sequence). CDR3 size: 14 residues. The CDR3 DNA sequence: TGCAGCTGTCATCTGAGGGCGGGACTGGACGAGCAGTACTTC. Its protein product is CSCHLRAGLDEQYF.

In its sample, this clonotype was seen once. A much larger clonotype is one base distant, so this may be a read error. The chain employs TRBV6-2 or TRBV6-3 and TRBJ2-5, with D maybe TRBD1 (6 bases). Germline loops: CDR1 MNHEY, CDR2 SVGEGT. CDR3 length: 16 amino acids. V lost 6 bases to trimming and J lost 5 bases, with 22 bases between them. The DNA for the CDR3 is TGTGCCAGCAGACGCCGGACGGCAGGGGCGCATGAGACCCAGTACTTC. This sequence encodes CASRRRTAGAHETQYF.

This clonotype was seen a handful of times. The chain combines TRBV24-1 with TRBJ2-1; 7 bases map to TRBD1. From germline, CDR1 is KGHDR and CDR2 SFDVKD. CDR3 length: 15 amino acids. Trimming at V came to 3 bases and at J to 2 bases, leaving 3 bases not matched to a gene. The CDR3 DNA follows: TGTGCCACCAGTGATGCCGGGACAGCCTACAATGAGCAGTTCTTC. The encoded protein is CATSDAGTAYNEQFF.

CDR3 coding DNA: TGTGCCAGCAACTACCGGGAGGGGCCTTACGAGCAGTACTTC. The encoded protein is CASNYREGPYEQYF. The J gene is TRBJ2-7, the V gene TRBV7-2; 8 nucleotides agree with TRBD2. Germline V gene sequence: CDR1 SGHTA, CDR2 FQGNSA. With V trimmed by 7 bases and J by 4 bases, 9 bases remained unmatched. The CDR3 runs 14 residues. Using reference TRBV7-2 and TRBJ2-7 for the parts outside the CDR3, the full variable domain is GAGVSQSPSNKVTEKGKDVELRCDPISGHTALYWYRQSLGQGLEFLIYFQGNSAPDKSGLPSDRFSAERTGGSVSTLTIQRTQQEDSAVYLCASNYREGPYEQYFGPGTRLTVT.

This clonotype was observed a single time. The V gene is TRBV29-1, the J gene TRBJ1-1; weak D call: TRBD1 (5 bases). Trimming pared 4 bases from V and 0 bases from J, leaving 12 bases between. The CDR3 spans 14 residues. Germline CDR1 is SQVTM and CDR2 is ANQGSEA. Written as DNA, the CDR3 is TGCAGCGTTGTAGGGGCAGCCATGAACACTGAAGCTTTCTTT. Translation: CSVVGAAMNTEAFF. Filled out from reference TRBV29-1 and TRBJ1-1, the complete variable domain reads SAVISQKPSRDICQRGTSLTIQCQVDSQVTMMFWYRQQPGQSLTLIATANQGSEATYESGFVIDKFPISRPNLTFSTLTVSNMSPEDSSIYLCSVVGAAMNTEAFFGQGTRLTVV.

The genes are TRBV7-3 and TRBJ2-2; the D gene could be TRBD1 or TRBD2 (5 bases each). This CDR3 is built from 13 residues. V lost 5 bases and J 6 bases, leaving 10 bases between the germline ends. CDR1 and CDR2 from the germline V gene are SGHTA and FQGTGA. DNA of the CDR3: TGTGCCAGCAGCGAGGGGTCATCCGGGGAGCTGTTTTTT. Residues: CASSEGSSGELFF. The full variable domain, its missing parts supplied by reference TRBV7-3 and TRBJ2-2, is GAGVSQTPSNKVTEKGKYVELRCDPISGHTALYWYRQSLGQGPEFLIYFQGTGAADDSGLPNDRFFAVRPEGSVSTLKIQRTERGDSAVYLCASSEGSSGELFFGEGSRLTVL.

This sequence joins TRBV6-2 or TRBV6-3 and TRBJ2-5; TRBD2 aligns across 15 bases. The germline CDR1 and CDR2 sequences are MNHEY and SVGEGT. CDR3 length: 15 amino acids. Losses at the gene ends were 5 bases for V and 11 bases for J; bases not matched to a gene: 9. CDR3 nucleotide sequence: TGTGCCAGCAGTCTTATGGGACTAGCGGGAGGCGGGCAGTACTTC. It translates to CASSLMGLAGGGQYF.

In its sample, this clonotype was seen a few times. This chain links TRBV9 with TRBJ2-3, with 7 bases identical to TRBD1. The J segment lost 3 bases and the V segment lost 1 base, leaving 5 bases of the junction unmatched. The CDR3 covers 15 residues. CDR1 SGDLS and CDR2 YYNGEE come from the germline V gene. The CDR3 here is CASSVQGVRTDTQYF. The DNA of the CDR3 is TGTGCCAGCAGCGTACAGGGGGTAAGGACAGATACGCAGTATTTT.

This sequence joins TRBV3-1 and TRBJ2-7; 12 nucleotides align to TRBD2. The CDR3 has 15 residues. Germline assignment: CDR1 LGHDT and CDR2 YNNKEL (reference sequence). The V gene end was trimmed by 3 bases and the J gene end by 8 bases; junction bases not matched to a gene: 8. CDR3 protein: CASSQASGGAGKQYF. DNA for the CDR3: TGTGCCAGCAGCCAGGCTAGCGGGGGGGCAGGCAAGCAGTACTTC.

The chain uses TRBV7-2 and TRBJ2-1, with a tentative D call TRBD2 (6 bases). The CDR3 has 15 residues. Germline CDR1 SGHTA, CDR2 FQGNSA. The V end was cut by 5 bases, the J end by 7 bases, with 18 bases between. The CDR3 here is CASSITPGLQNEQFF. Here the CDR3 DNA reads TGTGCCAGCAGCATAACTCCGGGACTCCAGAATGAGCAGTTCTTC.

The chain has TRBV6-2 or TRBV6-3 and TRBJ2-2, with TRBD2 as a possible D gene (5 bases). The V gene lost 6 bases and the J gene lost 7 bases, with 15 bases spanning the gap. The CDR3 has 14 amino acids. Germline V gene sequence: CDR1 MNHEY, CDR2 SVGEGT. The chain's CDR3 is CASSLRTDSGELFF. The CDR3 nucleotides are TGTGCCAGCAGCCTAAGGACTGATAGCGGGGAGCTGTTTTTT.

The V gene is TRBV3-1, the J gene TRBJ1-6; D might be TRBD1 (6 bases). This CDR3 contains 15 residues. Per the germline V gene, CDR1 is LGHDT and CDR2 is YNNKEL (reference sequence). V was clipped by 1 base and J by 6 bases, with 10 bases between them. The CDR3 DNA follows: TGTGCCAGCAGCCAAGTACAGGGAGTTAATTCACCCCTCCACTTT. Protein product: CASSQVQGVNSPLHF.

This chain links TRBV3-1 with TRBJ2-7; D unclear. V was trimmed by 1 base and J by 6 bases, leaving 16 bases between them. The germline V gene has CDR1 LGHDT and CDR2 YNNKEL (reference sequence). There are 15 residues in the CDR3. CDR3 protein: CASSQGVVMTAEQYF. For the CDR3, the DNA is TGTGCCAGCAGCCAAGGGGTAGTGATGACGGCCGAGCAGTACTTC.

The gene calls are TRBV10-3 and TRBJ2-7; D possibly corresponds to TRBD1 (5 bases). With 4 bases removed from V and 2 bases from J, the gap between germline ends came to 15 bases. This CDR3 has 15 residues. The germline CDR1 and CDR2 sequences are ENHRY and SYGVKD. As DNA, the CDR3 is TGTGCCATCAGTGGGGGCCAGGCAATTCCCTACGAGCAGTACTTC. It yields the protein CAISGGQAIPYEQYF.

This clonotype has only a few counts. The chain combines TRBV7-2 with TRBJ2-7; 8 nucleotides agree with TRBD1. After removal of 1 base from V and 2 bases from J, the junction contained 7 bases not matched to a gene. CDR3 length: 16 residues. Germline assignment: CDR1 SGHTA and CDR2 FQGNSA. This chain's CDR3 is CASSLDQGTGTYEQYF. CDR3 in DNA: TGTGCCAGCAGCTTAGATCAGGGGACAGGAACCTACGAGCAGTACTTC.